These T cell receptor beta chains were read from a single sample in a study of CD8+ T cells in alopecia areata. Assay used: immunoSEQ multiplex PCR; TCRdb lists only in-frame clones, some missing. In the table there are 100,000 to 120,000 clones, 59% of which are singletons. The sequencing sample was made of CD8+ T cells sorted from blood. All receptors derive from a human donor in good health. The CDR3 runs from the conserved cysteine through the conserved F or W. Fields, in order: D gene, V gene, clone size, CDR3 length, J gene, CDR3 DNA, CDR3 protein. The D gene is left open where the match is weak. Some rows mark clone size as missing; the rest say once, few, many or name a class of expanded clone.

d_call: .
v_call: TRBV2
clone_size: .
cdr3_length: 13
j_call: TRBJ2-7
cdr3_nt: TGTGCCAGCAGATTCGTACGAAAGGGAGAGCAGTACTTC
cdr3_aa: CASRFVRKGEQYF

d_call: TRBD1
v_call: TRBV5-6
clone_size: few
cdr3_length: 15
j_call: TRBJ1-5
cdr3_nt: TGTGCCAGCAGCTTTGGGCAGGGGGCCAATCAGCCCCAGCATTTT
cdr3_aa: CASSFGQGANQPQHF

d_call: .
v_call: TRBV27
clone_size: .
cdr3_length: 15
j_call: TRBJ2-3
cdr3_nt: TGTGCCAGCAGCTACTTGGCGCTACCCACAGATACGCAGTATTTT
cdr3_aa: CASSYLALPTDTQYF

d_call: TRBD2
v_call: TRBV4-1
clone_size: .
cdr3_length: 15
j_call: TRBJ2-3
cdr3_nt: TGCGCCAGCAGCCTAACTAGCGGGGGGGCCGTTACGCAGTATTTT
cdr3_aa: CASSLTSGGAVTQYF

d_call: .
v_call: TRBV28
clone_size: .
cdr3_length: 17
j_call: TRBJ2-1
cdr3_nt: TGTGCCAGCAGTTTATGGGGCGCCGGGGTCACCTACAATGAGCAGTTCTTC
cdr3_aa: CASSLWGAGVTYNEQFF

d_call: TRBD1
v_call: TRBV27
clone_size: .
cdr3_length: 16
j_call: TRBJ2-3
cdr3_nt: TGTGCCAGCAGTTTATATACAGGGGCTGTGGTGGATACGCAGTATTTT
cdr3_aa: CASSLYTGAVVDTQYF

d_call: .
v_call: TRBV9
clone_size: .
cdr3_length: 11
j_call: TRBJ2-1
cdr3_nt: TGTGCCAGCAGCGAACGGAATGAGCAGTTCTTC
cdr3_aa: CASSERNEQFF

d_call: .
v_call: TRBV5-6
clone_size: .
cdr3_length: 13
j_call: TRBJ2-1
cdr3_nt: TGTGCCAGCAGCTTGGGGCGTAACAATGAGCAGTTCTTC
cdr3_aa: CASSLGRNNEQFF

d_call: .
v_call: TRBV28
clone_size: .
cdr3_length: 16
j_call: TRBJ2-7
cdr3_nt: TGTGCCAGCAGTTTTTGGATGTGGGGAAGGGTCTACGAGCAGTACTTC
cdr3_aa: CASSFWMWGRVYEQYF

d_call: TRBD1
v_call: TRBV29-1
clone_size: .
cdr3_length: 15
j_call: TRBJ2-1
cdr3_nt: TGCAGCGTTGAAGATTGGGGACAGGGGGCGGATGAGCAGTTCTTC
cdr3_aa: CSVEDWGQGADEQFF

d_call: TRBD1
v_call: TRBV13
clone_size: .
cdr3_length: 17
j_call: TRBJ1-6
cdr3_nt: TGTGCCAGCAGCTCCATTGCGTGGGGGACAGGGAATTCACCCCTCCACTTT
cdr3_aa: CASSSIAWGTGNSPLHF

d_call: .
v_call: TRBV27
clone_size: few
cdr3_length: 12
j_call: TRBJ1-5
cdr3_nt: TGTGCCAGCAGTTTCCCGGGTCAGCCCCAGCATTTT
cdr3_aa: CASSFPGQPQHF

d_call: TRBD1
v_call: TRBV4-1
clone_size: .
cdr3_length: 17
j_call: TRBJ1-2
cdr3_nt: TGCGCCAGCAGCCAAGGAACCGGGACAGGTGTTTCTCTCGGCTACACCTTC
cdr3_aa: CASSQGTGTGVSLGYTF

d_call: TRBD1
v_call: TRBV5-4
clone_size: once
cdr3_length: 15
j_call: TRBJ1-2
cdr3_nt: TGTGCCAGCACCTCCGTCGGGACAGGGGACTATGGCTACACCTTC
cdr3_aa: CASTSVGTGDYGYTF

d_call: .
v_call: TRBV13
clone_size: .
cdr3_length: 14
j_call: TRBJ2-3
cdr3_nt: TGTGCCAGCAGCTCCTACAACTCCCCCGATACGCAGTATTTT
cdr3_aa: CASSSYNSPDTQYF

d_call: .
v_call: TRBV6-5
clone_size: .
cdr3_length: 13
j_call: TRBJ2-3
cdr3_nt: TGTGCCAGCGGAGGGACGGGCACAGATACGCAGTATTTT
cdr3_aa: CASGGTGTDTQYF

d_call: .
v_call: TRBV7-9
clone_size: few
cdr3_length: 12
j_call: TRBJ2-7
cdr3_nt: TGTGCCAGCAGCGGTAGCGGCTACGAGCAGTACTTC
cdr3_aa: CASSGSGYEQYF

d_call: .
v_call: TRBV2
clone_size: .
cdr3_length: 12
j_call: TRBJ2-3
cdr3_nt: TGTGCCAGCGATGATCCCCCAGATACGCAGTATTTT
cdr3_aa: CASDDPPDTQYF

d_call: .
v_call: TRBV6-1
clone_size: .
cdr3_length: 16
j_call: TRBJ2-5
cdr3_nt: TGTGCCAGCAGTGGGGGCAGGGATTCGCGACAAGAGACCCAGTACTTC
cdr3_aa: CASSGGRDSRQETQYF

d_call: .
v_call: TRBV7-2
clone_size: .
cdr3_length: 11
j_call: TRBJ2-7
cdr3_nt: TGTGCCAGCAGCTCCCACAACGAGCAGTACTTC
cdr3_aa: CASSSHNEQYF

d_call: .
v_call: TRBV6-6
clone_size: .
cdr3_length: 11
j_call: TRBJ1-1
cdr3_nt: TGTGCCAGCAGCCACACCACTGAAGCTTTCTTT
cdr3_aa: CASSHTTEAFF

d_call: TRBD1
v_call: TRBV11-2
clone_size: few
cdr3_length: 15
j_call: TRBJ1-1
cdr3_nt: TGTGCCAGCAGCGGACTTCGGACAGGGTTCACTGAAGCTTTCTTT
cdr3_aa: CASSGLRTGFTEAFF

d_call: .
v_call: TRBV29-1
clone_size: .
cdr3_length: 17
j_call: TRBJ1-2
cdr3_nt: TGCAGCGTTGAAGATAGGAGGACCTCGACGATTAACTATGGCTACACCTTC
cdr3_aa: CSVEDRRTSTINYGYTF

d_call: TRBD1
v_call: TRBV19
clone_size: .
cdr3_length: 16
j_call: TRBJ1-1
cdr3_nt: TGTGCCAGTTGGGAGAGGGGGGACAGGTTGAACACTGAAGCTTTCTTT
cdr3_aa: CASWERGDRLNTEAFF

d_call: .
v_call: TRBV11-2
clone_size: .
cdr3_length: 14
j_call: TRBJ2-7
cdr3_nt: TGTGCCAGCAGCTATCTCGAGGAGGGATACGAGCAGTACTTC
cdr3_aa: CASSYLEEGYEQYF

d_call: .
v_call: TRBV7-2
clone_size: many
cdr3_length: 10
j_call: TRBJ2-7
cdr3_nt: TGTGCCAGCGGACAGTGCGAGCAGTACTTC
cdr3_aa: CASGQCEQYF

d_call: .
v_call: TRBV4-3
clone_size: .
cdr3_length: 15
j_call: TRBJ2-6
cdr3_nt: TGCGCCAGCAGCCAGATGCAGTCTGGGGCCAACGTCCTGACTTTC
cdr3_aa: CASSQMQSGANVLTF

d_call: TRBD2
v_call: TRBV11-2
clone_size: .
cdr3_length: 14
j_call: TRBJ2-7
cdr3_nt: TGTGCCAGCAGCCGGGGACTAGGCTTCTACGAGCAGTACTTC
cdr3_aa: CASSRGLGFYEQYF

d_call: .
v_call: TRBV15
clone_size: .
cdr3_length: 14
j_call: TRBJ1-1
cdr3_nt: TGTGCCACCAGCAGACTCCAGGAGAACACTGAAGCTTTCTTT
cdr3_aa: CATSRLQENTEAFF

d_call: TRBD2
v_call: TRBV13
clone_size: .
cdr3_length: 15
j_call: TRBJ2-3
cdr3_nt: TGTGCCAGCAGCCCCTTAGCGGGGGGAACAGATACGCAGTATTTT
cdr3_aa: CASSPLAGGTDTQYF

d_call: TRBD1
v_call: TRBV7-3
clone_size: .
cdr3_length: 15
j_call: TRBJ2-2
cdr3_nt: TGTGCCAGCAGCATGGCGACAGGGAGCACCGGGGAGCTGTTTTTT
cdr3_aa: CASSMATGSTGELFF

d_call: TRBD1
v_call: TRBV7-9
clone_size: few
cdr3_length: 15
j_call: TRBJ2-3
cdr3_nt: TGTGCCAGCAGTCAGGGGGCGTCTAGCACAGATACGCAGTATTTT
cdr3_aa: CASSQGASSTDTQYF

d_call: .
v_call: TRBV4-2
clone_size: .
cdr3_length: 14
j_call: TRBJ2-5
cdr3_nt: TGTGCCAGCAGCCTTCATCGGGTTCAGGAGACCCAGTACTTC
cdr3_aa: CASSLHRVQETQYF

d_call: .
v_call: TRBV5-6
clone_size: .
cdr3_length: 14
j_call: TRBJ2-7
cdr3_nt: TGTGCCAGCAGCTTGGGACAGGCGGGGTACGAGCAGTACTTC
cdr3_aa: CASSLGQAGYEQYF

d_call: .
v_call: TRBV4-1
clone_size: few
cdr3_length: 16
j_call: TRBJ2-7
cdr3_nt: TGCGCCAGCAGCCAAGCTCCAGGGACGGATCCGTACGAGCAGTACTTC
cdr3_aa: CASSQAPGTDPYEQYF

d_call: .
v_call: TRBV4-1
clone_size: .
cdr3_length: 16
j_call: TRBJ1-4
cdr3_nt: TGCGCCAGCAGCCCACCCAACAGGAGCCCTAATGAAAAACTGTTTTTT
cdr3_aa: CASSPPNRSPNEKLFF

d_call: .
v_call: TRBV5-6
clone_size: .
cdr3_length: 17
j_call: TRBJ1-6
cdr3_nt: TGTGCCAGCAGCTTGATGGTGAGCACCGAAGGGAATTCACCCCTCCACTTT
cdr3_aa: CASSLMVSTEGNSPLHF

d_call: .
v_call: TRBV11-1
clone_size: .
cdr3_length: 13
j_call: TRBJ1-1
cdr3_nt: TGTGCCAGCAGCTCAAACAGGGACACTGAAGCTTTCTTT
cdr3_aa: CASSSNRDTEAFF

d_call: .
v_call: TRBV29-1
clone_size: .
cdr3_length: 11
j_call: TRBJ2-7
cdr3_nt: TGCAGCGTTCCGGTAGGTTACGAGCAGTACTTC
cdr3_aa: CSVPVGYEQYF

d_call: .
v_call: TRBV27
clone_size: .
cdr3_length: 15
j_call: TRBJ2-1
cdr3_nt: TGTGCCAGCAGTTTAGGTAGGAGCTCCTACAATGAGCAGTTCTTC
cdr3_aa: CASSLGRSSYNEQFF

d_call: .
v_call: TRBV29-1
clone_size: few
cdr3_length: 12
j_call: TRBJ2-1
cdr3_nt: TGCAGCGTTGAGGGGGCATACAATGAGCAGTTCTTC
cdr3_aa: CSVEGAYNEQFF

d_call: .
v_call: TRBV9
clone_size: .
cdr3_length: 15
j_call: TRBJ2-3
cdr3_nt: TGTGCCAGCAGCGTGACGGTGGGGGGAACAGATACGCAGTATTTT
cdr3_aa: CASSVTVGGTDTQYF

d_call: .
v_call: TRBV6-1
clone_size: .
cdr3_length: 15
j_call: TRBJ2-3
cdr3_nt: TGTGCCAGCAGTGAAGCCGTCTCTCGCACAGATACGCAGTATTTT
cdr3_aa: CASSEAVSRTDTQYF

d_call: .
v_call: TRBV2
clone_size: .
cdr3_length: 14
j_call: TRBJ2-5
cdr3_nt: TGTGCCAGCAGTTTGTGGGGACCCCAAGAGACCCAGTACTTC
cdr3_aa: CASSLWGPQETQYF

d_call: .
v_call: TRBV6-4
clone_size: many
cdr3_length: 14
j_call: TRBJ2-2
cdr3_nt: TGTGCCAGCAGCCAAGGGGAGAACACCGGGGAGCTGTTTTTT
cdr3_aa: CASSQGENTGELFF